Listed below are T cell receptor beta chains from one sample, sequenced in a study of Ad26.COV2.S vaccination and SARS-CoV-2 variants. Repertoires were generated with immunoSEQ multiplex PCR, while TCRdb's copy carries only in-frame clones and drops some. This table has 400,000 to 450,000 clones, about 90% appearing once. The sequencing here drew on peripheral blood, taken in a trial of Ad26.COV2.S vaccine versus placebo. The receptors here all came from a person aged 18-60 years who received the Ad26.COV2.S COVID-19 vaccine or a placebo. The CDR3 runs from the conserved cysteine through the conserved F or W. The order of the fields is V gene, CDR3 length, J gene, clone size, D gene, CDR3 DNA, CDR3 protein. D genes are given only for firm matches. For some rows the clone size is stated as once, few or many, or as a class when expanded; others skip it.

TRBV4-1,14,TRBJ1-2,once,-,TGCGCCAGCAGCCAAGATATCGCCTTGAAGGGCTACACCTTC,CASSQDIALKGYTF
TRBV23-1,12,TRBJ2-3,-,-,TGCGCCAGCAGTCAAAGCACAGATACGCAGTATTTT,CASSQSTDTQYF
TRBV20-1,11,TRBJ2-1,-,-,TGCAGTGCTCGACTGGACAATGAGCAGTTCTTC,CSARLDNEQFF
TRBV20-1,17,TRBJ1-5,-,TRBD1,TGCAGTGCTAGTGGAACCGGGACAGGCAAGCGAAATCAGCCCCAGCATTTT,CSASGTGTGKRNQPQHF
TRBV15,16,TRBJ1-5,-,-,TGTGCCACCAGCAGCGCGGACAGCCTCGGCAATCAGCCCCAGCATTTT,CATSSADSLGNQPQHF
TRBV28,12,TRBJ2-7,-,-,TGTGCCAGCAGTTTTCCGGGGATGGAGCAGTACTTC,CASSFPGMEQYF
TRBV3-1/TRBV3-2,14,TRBJ1-1,-,-,TGTGCCAGCAGCCAAAACACAGGGTACTCTGAAGCTTTCTTT,CASSQNTGYSEAFF
TRBV30,14,TRBJ1-4,-,-,TGTGCCTACCAAAAGGAGACAGTAAATGAAAAACTGTTTTTT,CAYQKETVNEKLFF
TRBV4-3,16,TRBJ1-3,-,TRBD1,TGCGCCAGCAGCCCTGGACAGGGAGTGTTAGGAAACACCATATATTTT,CASSPGQGVLGNTIYF
TRBV29-1,15,TRBJ2-3,-,-,TGCAGCGTTGAAGATCGGGGCGGGGGCACAGATACGCAGTATTTT,CSVEDRGGGTDTQYF
TRBV6-5,14,TRBJ2-7,-,-,TGTGCCAGCAGTTACTCGAGGTCTACATACGAGCAGTACTTC,CASSYSRSTYEQYF
TRBV11-2,15,TRBJ1-2,-,-,TGTGCCAGCAGCCATGATTGGGCTGGGGACTATGGCTACACCTTC,CASSHDWAGDYGYTF
TRBV4-3,13,TRBJ2-7,-,-,TGCGCCAGCAGCCAACTCAGAGCCTACGAGCAGTACTTC,CASSQLRAYEQYF
TRBV11-2,12,TRBJ2-5,-,-,TGTGCCAGCAGCTTAGATCGTGAGACCCAGTACTTC,CASSLDRETQYF
TRBV7-2,13,TRBJ2-7,few,-,TGTGCCAGCAGCTTAGTGGACGGGACCGAGCAGTACTTC,CASSLVDGTEQYF
TRBV7-2,13,TRBJ1-1,-,-,TGTGCCAGCAGCTTATATGTGGGCACTGAAGCTTTCTTT,CASSLYVGTEAFF
TRBV27,13,TRBJ2-7,-,-,TGTGCCAGCAGTAAGACACCAGCCTACGAGCAGTACTTC,CASSKTPAYEQYF
TRBV11-2,15,TRBJ2-2,-,-,TGTGCCAGCAGCTCAAACAGGGATCCCACCGGGGAGCTGTTTTTT,CASSSNRDPTGELFF
TRBV4-1,14,TRBJ1-1,-,TRBD1,TGCGCCAGCAGCCAAGACTTCAGGGGGACTGAAGCTTTCTTT,CASSQDFRGTEAFF
TRBV6-2/TRBV6-3,16,TRBJ1-6,-,-,TGTGCCAGCAGCCCTCCGGTCCTCATGGGGGATTCACCCCTCCACTTT,CASSPPVLMGDSPLHF
TRBV28,13,TRBJ2-7,-,-,TGTGCCAGCAGAGTAGGGAAAGGGTACGAGCAGTACTTC,CASRVGKGYEQYF
TRBV19,16,TRBJ2-7,-,-,TGTGCCAGTAGTCCGATCACCGGGTCAAACGCTGACGAGCAGTACTTC,CASSPITGSNADEQYF
TRBV12-5,13,TRBJ2-7,-,-,TGTGCTAGTGGTGTCGACAACTCCTACGAGCAGTACTTC,CASGVDNSYEQYF
TRBV9,14,TRBJ1-2,-,-,TGTGCCAGCAGCCAGCCGGGGGGCGACTATGGCTACACCTTC,CASSQPGGDYGYTF
TRBV7-9,14,TRBJ2-5,-,-,TGTGCCAGCAGCTTAGCTGGCGTTCAAGAGACCCAGTACTTC,CASSLAGVQETQYF
TRBV5-1,14,TRBJ1-1,-,-,TGCGCCAGCACCTTGGGAACTTGGAACACTGAAGCTTTCTTT,CASTLGTWNTEAFF
TRBV27,16,TRBJ1-5,once,-,TGTGCCAGCAGTTTATCATATAGGACAAACAATCAGCCCCAGCATTTT,CASSLSYRTNNQPQHF
TRBV18,15,TRBJ1-2,-,-,TGTGCCAGCTCACCACCGACACGGGCCAACTATGGCTACACCTTC,CASSPPTRANYGYTF
TRBV7-9,14,TRBJ2-5,-,-,TGTGCCAGCAGCTTAGATGGCCGCGGGGAGACCCAGTACTTC,CASSLDGRGETQYF
TRBV10-1,15,TRBJ2-3,-,TRBD1,TGCGCCAGCAGTCCTGGACAGGGAACCACAGATACGCAGTATTTT,CASSPGQGTTDTQYF
TRBV7-9,16,TRBJ2-1,-,TRBD1,TGTGCCAGCAGCTCGCCGGGACAGGCTCTATACAATGAGCAGTTCTTC,CASSSPGQALYNEQFF
TRBV19,15,TRBJ1-2,-,TRBD1,TGTGCCAGTAGTCCAGGGACAGGGGGCATCTATGGCTACACCTTC,CASSPGTGGIYGYTF
TRBV19,13,TRBJ1-1,once,-,TGTGCCAGTAGTATATCCCTGAACACTGAAGCTTTCTTT,CASSISLNTEAFF
TRBV28,15,TRBJ2-2,-,TRBD1,TGTGCCAGCAGTTTCTCGGGACAGGGGTCCGGGGAGCTGTTTTTT,CASSFSGQGSGELFF
TRBV15,15,TRBJ1-5,-,-,TGTGCCACCAGCATCGCTAGGGTTGGCAATCAGCCCCAGCATTTT,CATSIARVGNQPQHF
TRBV7-2,14,TRBJ1-3,-,-,TGTGCCAGCAGCTTAGGACAGTCTGGAAACACCATATATTTT,CASSLGQSGNTIYF
TRBV30,13,TRBJ1-6,few,-,TGTGCCTGGACCACTGTTGGGAATTCACCCCTCCACTTT,CAWTTVGNSPLHF
TRBV27,13,TRBJ1-1,-,-,TGTGCCAGCAGTACTGGATTCCGGGAGGAAGCTTTCTTT,CASSTGFREEAFF
TRBV19,12,TRBJ1-2,-,-,TGTGCCAGTAGTCCAGGGCTCTATGGCTACACCTTC,CASSPGLYGYTF
TRBV5-1,16,TRBJ2-7,-,-,TGCGCCAGCAGCTTTATCCAGGGGACGGGATCCTACGAGCAGTACTTC,CASSFIQGTGSYEQYF
TRBV12-3/TRBV12-4,13,TRBJ1-2,-,TRBD1,TGTGCCAGCAGTTCCGGGACAGGGAACGGCTACACCTTC,CASSSGTGNGYTF